These T cell receptor beta chains were read from a single sample in a study of shared clonotypes between healthy human individuals. TCRdb keeps only in-frame clones here, not all; method: immunoSEQ multiplex PCR. The data show approximately 250,000 clones, with approximately 70% seen just once and around 10% held by the top ten. The sequenced sample was memory CD4+ T cells sorted from blood. These receptors were obtained from a man aged 30 to 39 in good health. CDR3s include the opening cysteine and the closing phenylalanine or tryptophan. The order of the fields is J gene, V gene, clone size, D gene, CDR3 DNA, CDR3 protein. D genes are given only for firm matches. The size field is filled for only some rows; it gives once, few, many or a size class.

>TRBJ1-3|TRBV5-1|few|.
TGCGCCAGCAGCTCGGCAGGCGGAGGAAACACCATATATTTT
CASSSAGGGNTIYF
>TRBJ2-2|TRBV7-9|.|.
TGTGCCAGCAGCTTTGGGGGTTCCGGGGAGCTGTTTTTT
CASSFGGSGELFF
>TRBJ1-1|TRBV7-9|many|TRBD1
TGTGCCAGCAGCTCCCCCGGAGAGGGGAGGGGGCGCGAGGACACTGAAGCTTTCTTT
CASSSPGEGRGREDTEAFF
>TRBJ2-7|TRBV7-8|.|TRBD1
TGTGCCAGCAGCTTCGGGACAGGAACCTACGAGCAGTACTTC
CASSFGTGTYEQYF
>TRBJ1-2|TRBV18|.|.
TGTGCCAGCTCACCGCGGACAGCGGAGGTCTATGGCTACACCTTC
CASSPRTAEVYGYTF
>TRBJ2-1|TRBV19|.|TRBD2
TGTGCCAGTAGTATTGGTGTTAGCGGGAGAGGGGACAATGAGCAGTTCTTC
CASSIGVSGRGDNEQFF
>TRBJ2-1|TRBV4-3|.|.
TGCGCCAGCAGCCAAGATTTGCAGGAATCCTACAATGAGCAGTTCTTC
CASSQDLQESYNEQFF
>TRBJ2-1|TRBV7-7|.|TRBD2
TGTGCCAGCAGCCAAACTAGCGGGCAGGGCCATGAGCAGTTCTTC
CASSQTSGQGHEQFF
>TRBJ1-5|TRBV21-1|.|.
TGTGCCAGCAGCAAAGAGAGGAGGGATCACCAGCCCCAGCATTTT
CASSKERRDHQPQHF
>TRBJ2-7|TRBV7-2|many|.
TGTGCCAGCAGCTTAGATATCCCGAGGTACTCCTACGAGCAGTACTTC
CASSLDIPRYSYEQYF
>TRBJ1-4|TRBV5-1|.|TRBD1
TGCGCCAGCAGCCCCTGGACAGGCGGTAATGAAAAACTGTTTTTT
CASSPWTGGNEKLFF
>TRBJ2-2|TRBV27|.|TRBD2
TGTGCCAGCAGTCTTTTAGCGGGAGGGGACGGGGAGCTGTTTTTT
CASSLLAGGDGELFF
>TRBJ2-5|TRBV5-4|.|TRBD2
TGTGCCAGCAGCGCCGGACTAGCGGAAGGGGAGGAGACCCAGTACTTC
CASSAGLAEGEETQYF